Listed below are T cell receptor beta chains from one sample, sequenced in a study of shared clonotypes between healthy human individuals. Libraries were prepared by immunoSEQ multiplex PCR; TCRdb keeps only in-frame clonotypes and omits some of them. Here the sample spans 300,000 to 400,000 clones, roughly 84% being singletons. What was sequenced was memory CD8+ T cells sorted from blood. Receptors originate from a man aged 18-30 years in good health. CDR3s include the opening cysteine and the closing phenylalanine or tryptophan. The D gene is left open where the match is weak. Clone size, where shown, is once, few, many, or a class for clones that have expanded.

TRBV4-1	TRBJ1-4	.	.	CASSQTLDGNEKLFF	TGCGCCAGCAGCCAAACTTTGGACGGTAATGAAAAACTGTTTTTT
TRBV28	TRBJ1-2	once	.	CASSYQGYYGYTF	TGTGCCAGCAGTTACCAGGGCTACTATGGCTACACCTTC
TRBV30	TRBJ1-5	few	.	CAWSAWGNQPQHF	TGTGCCTGGAGTGCTTGGGGGAATCAGCCCCAGCATTTT
TRBV9	TRBJ2-1	once	TRBD2	CASSVEGAGGDNEQFF	TGTGCCAGCAGCGTAGAAGGAGCGGGAGGCGACAATGAGCAGTTCTTC
TRBV4-1	TRBJ2-7	once	.	CASSQTRGYEQYF	TGCGCCAGCAGCCAGACCAGGGGTTACGAGCAGTACTTC
TRBV4-1	TRBJ1-2	.	.	CASSGPWTAYGYTF	TGCGCCAGCAGCGGCCCGTGGACAGCCTATGGCTACACCTTC
TRBV5-4	TRBJ2-5	.	TRBD2	CASSGLATLGETQYF	TGTGCCAGCAGCGGACTAGCGACCCTTGGGGAGACCCAGTACTTC
TRBV15	TRBJ1-2	.	.	CATSRDQGSYGYTF	TGTGCCACCAGCAGAGATCAGGGGAGCTATGGCTACACCTTC
TRBV4-1	TRBJ2-7	.	.	CASSPVGLSSYEQYF	TGCGCCAGCAGCCCCGTGGGACTGAGCTCCTACGAGCAGTACTTC
TRBV13	TRBJ2-5	.	TRBD2	CASSTRLAGDQETQYF	TGTGCCAGCAGCACCCGACTAGCGGGGGACCAAGAGACCCAGTACTTC
TRBV5-7	TRBJ2-1	.	TRBD2	CASSPGTRGYNEQFF	TGTGCCAGCAGTCCCGGGACTAGGGGTTACAATGAGCAGTTCTTC
TRBV9	TRBJ2-7	.	TRBD1	CASSVGGTAQYEQYF	TGTGCCAGCAGCGTAGGAGGGACAGCTCAATACGAGCAGTACTTC
TRBV5-4	TRBJ2-7	.	TRBD2	CASSWGGLPVNEQYF	TGTGCCAGCAGCTGGGGGGGACTGCCGGTGAACGAGCAGTACTTC
TRBV4-1	TRBJ1-5	.	.	CASSLVGQGIQPQHF	TGCGCCAGCAGCCTCGTGGGCCAGGGAATTCAGCCCCAGCATTTT